This is a list of T cell receptor beta chains from one sample in a study of PD-L1 blockade in urothelial cancer. Profiling relied on immunoSEQ multiplex PCR, and the TCRdb table lists in-frame clones only, not all of them. The sample has around 62,000 clones, roughly 90% seen once; the top ten hold 11%. This material consisted of PBMCs, taken around atezolizumab (anti-PD-L1) treatment. Source of these receptors: a man in his fifties or sixties with urothelial cancer. Both conserved end residues are part of each CDR3. The D gene is left open where the match is weak. Where a row states a size, it is once, few, many or the class of an expanded clone; other rows omit it.

cdr3_aa,cdr3_nt,clone_size,v_call,j_call,d_call
CASSLVAGVGYEQYF,TGTGCCAGCAGCTTAGTAGCGGGAGTAGGCTACGAGCAGTACTTC,-,TRBV7-2,TRBJ2-7,TRBD2
CASSLGTGYNEQFF,TGTGCCAGCAGCTTGGGGACAGGCTACAATGAGCAGTTCTTC,-,TRBV5-6,TRBJ2-1,TRBD1
CASSFIGHRGGYFEQFF,TGTGCCAGCAGTTTTATCGGTCATCGGGGAGGGTACTTTGAGCAGTTCTTC,few,TRBV28,TRBJ2-1,TRBD2
CASSPGQRSTDTQYF,TGTGCCAGCAGTCCGGGACAGCGTAGCACAGATACGCAGTATTTT,-,TRBV7-2,TRBJ2-3,TRBD1
CSAGGRGHTSYEQYF,TGCAGCGCTGGGGGCAGGGGACATACTTCCTACGAGCAGTACTTC,once,TRBV29-1,TRBJ2-7,-
CASRPQGHRAYEQYF,TGTGCCAGCAGACCCCAGGGCCATCGGGCCTACGAGCAGTACTTC,-,TRBV27,TRBJ2-7,-
CASSEERQTYNEQFF,TGTGCCAGCAGTGAGGAGCGCCAAACCTACAATGAGCAGTTCTTC,few,TRBV6-1,TRBJ2-1,-
CASLLTPSAGTQYF,TGTGCCAGCTTACTAACACCTTCTGCGGGGACCCAGTACTTC,-,TRBV6-1,TRBJ2-5,-
CASSQALAEETQYF,TGTGCCAGCAGCCAAGCCCTAGCGGAAGAGACCCAGTACTTC,-,TRBV4-2,TRBJ2-5,TRBD2
CASSRQWLQGNDNQPQHF,TGTGCCAGTAGCCGGCAGTGGCTACAGGGGAATGACAATCAGCCCCAGCATTTT,-,TRBV19,TRBJ1-5,TRBD1
CASRTDYTDTQYF,TGCGCCAGCAGGACTGATTACACAGATACGCAGTATTTT,-,TRBV5-1,TRBJ2-3,-
CASSPDRAGNTIYF,TGTGCTAGCAGCCCCGACAGGGCTGGAAACACCATATATTTT,-,TRBV7-7,TRBJ1-3,TRBD1
CASSLGGESSYEQYF,TGTGCCAGCAGCTTAGGCGGGGAGTCCTCCTACGAGCAGTACTTC,-,TRBV7-3,TRBJ2-7,-
CASSPPPAYEQYF,TGTGCCAGCTCACCACCGCCAGCCTACGAGCAGTACTTC,once,TRBV18,TRBJ2-7,-
CASSVGAFSGNTIYF,TGTGCCAGCAGCGTAGGTGCGTTCTCTGGAAACACCATATATTTT,-,TRBV9,TRBJ1-3,-
CASSPAPTGGFYNEQFF,TGTGCCAGCAGCCCCGCCCCAACAGGGGGGTTTTACAATGAGCAGTTCTTC,-,TRBV7-9,TRBJ2-1,TRBD1
CASSPRTGTDYSPLHF,TGTGCCAGCAGCCCCCGGACAGGGACCGACTATTCACCCCTCCACTTT,-,TRBV11-2,TRBJ1-6,TRBD1
CASSDVGGGQETQYF,TGTGCCAGCAGTGATGTAGGGGGAGGGCAAGAGACCCAGTACTTC,-,TRBV6-1,TRBJ2-5,-
CASTLDSPDEKLFF,TGCGCCAGCACCCTGGACTCCCCGGACGAAAAACTGTTTTTT,-,TRBV5-1,TRBJ1-4,-
CASKRARVGTEAFF,TGTGCCAGTAAACGGGCCAGGGTGGGCACTGAAGCTTTCTTT,few,TRBV19,TRBJ1-1,-